This entry lists 20 T cell receptor beta chains sequenced from one sample in a study of persistence of HIV-infected CD4 T cells. This was the immunoSEQ version 4 assay in survey mode. Sequencing was performed with immunoSEQ multiplex PCR; in TCRdb, only in-frame clones are kept and a portion is missing. This table holds tens of thousands of clones, approximately 75% found once. These receptors have no identified antigens. The stimulus was an HIV-1 Gag 15-mer peptide pool, 0.85 to 1 ug/peptide/mL. CD40L-negative CD69-negative CD45RO-high memory CD4+ T cells were sorted as populations depleted of antigen-responding cells. The sequencing here drew on CD4+ T cells sorted from PBMCs after 18-hour stimulation, taken from a patient who received antiretroviral therapy. The receptor source for this set is an adult man with HIV who was CMV-seropositive.

The rearrangement links TRBV14 to TRBJ1-1; D remains ambiguous. Germline CDR1 is SGHDN and CDR2 is FVKESK. The CDR3 sequence is 15 residues long. The V end was cut by 2 bases, the J end by 4 bases, with 14 bases between. CDR3 bases: TGTGCCAGCAGCCAATTTGGCAGGATCGGCACTGAAGCTTTCTTT. Translated: CASSQFGRIGTEAFF.

This clone appeared once. The chain is built from TRBV29-1 and TRBJ2-7, with 8 bases aligning to TRBD1. CDR3 size: 13 residues. J lost 7 bases, V lost 8 bases, and 13 bases had no gene match. Germline values: CDR1 SQVTM, CDR2 ANQGSEA. The CDR3 is CSFGQGRYGEQYF. The CDR3 DNA follows: TGCAGCTTCGGACAGGGTCGGTATGGGGAGCAGTACTTC.

This clone was seen a single time. The rearrangement joins TRBV18 to TRBJ2-2; unclear D gene. The V gene's germline CDR1 is KGHSH and CDR2 LQKENI. With 3 bases removed from V and 7 bases from J, the gap between germline ends came to 12 bases. The CDR3 consists of 14 residues. The DNA for the CDR3 is TGTGCCAGCTCACCCTCTCCCGAGCTCGGGGAGCTGTTTTTT. Encoded protein: CASSPSPELGELFF.

This clone was seen only a few times. The chain is built from TRBV2 and TRBJ1-2; D is unclear. This CDR3 has 10 amino acids. V was clipped by 7 bases and J by 5 bases, with 5 bases between them. CDR1 is SNHLY and CDR2 is FYNNEI in the germline V gene. CDR3: CASKLYGYTF. CDR3 nucleotides: TGTGCCAGCAAACTTTATGGCTACACCTTC.

The CDR3, as DNA: TGTGCCAGCAGCCGGGACTTCGATACGCAGTATTTT. Its translation: CASSRDFDTQYF. The V call is TRBV7-2, the J call TRBJ2-3; the D gene is possibly TRBD2 (6 bases). CDR3 size: 12 residues. V lost 5 bases to trimming and J lost 6 bases, with 9 bases between them. Germline V gene data show CDR1 as SGHTA and CDR2 as FQGNSA.

This chain connects TRBV18 to TRBJ1-6; D call uncertain. V lost 9 bases, J lost 7 bases, and 19 bases lay in between. The CDR3 totals 15 residues. CDR1 is KGHSH and CDR2 is LQKENI in the germline V gene. CDR3 nucleotide sequence: TGTGCCAGACTGATTCATAAATTCCCGAATTCACCCCTCCACTTT. Translation gives CARLIHKFPNSPLHF.

The chain is built from TRBV11-3 and TRBJ1-6; the match to TRBD1 covers 10 bases. Germline V gene sequence: CDR1 SGHNT, CDR2 YENEEA. The CDR3 length is 19 residues. With 5 bases clipped from V and 0 bases from J, the junction kept 10 bases outside the gene matches. As DNA, the CDR3 is TGTGCCAGCAGCCACACAACCGGGACAGGGGTCTCCTATAATTCACCCCTCCACTTT. Its translation is CASSHTTGTGVSYNSPLHF.

This clone was seen a handful of times. This chain uses TRBV2 with TRBJ1-5, with 8 nucleotides matching TRBD1. The CDR3 runs 15 residues. The germline V gene has CDR1 SNHLY and CDR2 FYNNEI. With 6 bases clipped from V and 5 bases from J, the junction kept 9 bases outside the gene matches. This CDR3 is CASRTLGQGHQPQHF. The DNA for the CDR3 is TGTGCCAGCAGGACCCTCGGACAGGGCCATCAGCCCCAGCATTTT.

V usage is TRBV18 and J usage is TRBJ2-3; D remains unclear. V lost 3 bases and J lost 2, with 9 bases in between. Germline V lookup: CDR1 KGHSH, CDR2 LQKENI. This CDR3 contains 14 residues. CDR3 in amino acids: CASSPRKVTDTQYF. CDR3 DNA sequence: TGTGCCAGCTCACCCCGTAAGGTCACAGATACGCAGTATTTT.

This clone came up a few times. The chain is built from TRBV28 and TRBJ1-2; 8 bases align to TRBD1. The CDR3 length is 15 residues. Germline V gene lookup returns CDR1 MDHEN and CDR2 SYDVKM. The J segment lost 8 bases and the V segment lost 1 base, leaving 9 bases of the junction unmatched. The CDR3 bases are TGTGCCAGCAGTTTATCGGGCAGGGGGCTGGAGGGCTACACCTTC. This codes for CASSLSGRGLEGYTF.

As for this clone: It may be a read error: a sequence one base away is much more abundant. This rearrangement joins TRBV16 to TRBJ1-5; D gene unclear. The CDR3 runs 14 residues. CDR1 and CDR2 (germline): KGHSY, FQNENV. The CDR3 nucleotides are TGTGCCAGCAGCCAAGCCAGCCGAAATCAGCTCCAGCATTTT. Encoded protein: CASSQASRNQLQHF. Based on the CDR3 plus reference TRBV16 and TRBJ1-5, the full variable domain is GEEVAQTPKHLVRGEGQKAKLYCAPIKGHSYVFWYQQVLKNEFKFLISFQNENVFDETGMPKERFSAKCLPNSPCSLEIQATKLEDSAVYFCASSQASRNQLQHFGDGTRLSIL.

This clone was seen only a few times. V gene TRBV6-1 combines with J gene TRBJ1-6; 10 nucleotides agree with TRBD1. CDR3 length: 17 residues. Germline V CDR1 and CDR2: MNHNS, SASEGT. The V and J ends lost 4 bases and 4 bases, in that order; junction bases with no gene match: 7. CDR3 nucleotide sequence: TGTGCCAGCAGTGTCCAAAGACAGGGGGCGTATAATTCACCCCTCCACTTT. Its translation: CASSVQRQGAYNSPLHF.

The V gene is TRBV7-8, the J gene TRBJ1-2, with D possibly TRBD1 on 5 matching bases. Trimming pared 2 bases from V and 7 bases from J, leaving 11 bases between. This CDR3 has 13 amino acids. Germline loops: CDR1 SGHVS, CDR2 FQNEAQ. CDR3: CASSLQGFGGYTF. DNA of the CDR3: TGTGCCAGCAGCTTACAGGGCTTTGGTGGCTACACCTTC.

Only a few counts were recorded for this clone. CDR3 bases: TGTGCCAGCTCAGGACAGGGCGGCAATTCACCCCTCCACTTT. It is translated as CASSGQGGNSPLHF. This chain connects TRBV18 to TRBJ1-6; 8 nucleotides line up with TRBD1. Trimming at V came to 5 bases and at J to 7 bases, leaving 4 bases not matched to a gene. Looked up from germline, CDR1 is KGHSH and CDR2 is LQKENI. The length of the CDR3 is 14 residues. Full variable domain (remainder filled in from reference TRBV18 and TRBJ1-6): NAGVMQNPRHLVRRRGQEARLRCSPMKGHSHVYWYRQLPEEGLKFMVYLQKENIIDESGMPKERFSAEFPKEGPSILRIQQVVRGDSAAYFCASSGQGGNSPLHFGNGTRLTVT.

The V and J genes are TRBV7-9 and TRBJ1-5, with D perhaps TRBD1 (6 bases). The CDR3 contains 13 residues. Deletions cut 5 bases from V and 5 bases from J, with 10 bases between. CDR1 and CDR2 (germline): SEHNR, FQNEAQ (reference sequence). This chain's CDR3 is CASSPDSYQPQHF. CDR3 nucleotide sequence: TGTGCCAGCAGCCCGGACAGCTATCAGCCCCAGCATTTT. Together with reference TRBV7-9 and TRBJ1-5, the CDR3 gives the full variable domain: DTGVSQNPRHKITKRGQNVTFRCDPISEHNRLYWYRQTLGQGPEFLTYFQNEAQLEKSRLLSDRFSAERPKGSFSTLEIQRTEQGDSAMYLCASSPDSYQPQHFGDGTRLSIL.

V usage is TRBV28 and J usage is TRBJ1-3; 7 positions agree with TRBD1. There are 16 residues in the CDR3. V trimming: 8 bases; J trimming: 0 bases; junction bases outside the gene matches: 10. Per the germline V gene, CDR1 is MDHEN and CDR2 is SYDVKM. CDR3 coding DNA: TGTGCCAGCCGTTCCAGGGGGGGGAGCTCTGGAAACACCATATATTTT. It specifies CASRSRGGSSGNTIYF.

This clone appeared a few times. J is TRBJ1-1 and V is TRBV5-6, with unresolved D. Germline V gene sequence: CDR1 SGHDT, CDR2 YYEEEE. V lost 5 bases, J lost 5 bases, and 19 bases lay in between. The CDR3 spans 15 residues. The CDR3 DNA sequence: TGTGCCAGCAGTTTGCTTGGGCCTAGCGAGACTGAAGCTTTCTTT. Amino acid sequence: CASSLLGPSETEAFF.

The chain recombines TRBV19 with TRBJ1-4, with D possibly TRBD1 on 6 matching bases. The CDR3 is 14 residues long. With 8 bases removed from V and 6 bases from J, the gap between germline ends came to 16 bases. The V gene's germline CDR1 is LNHDA and CDR2 SQIVND (reference sequence). As DNA, the CDR3 is TGTGCCAGTCGAGGGGGGATTAGTGATGAAAAACTGTTTTTT. Protein sequence: CASRGGISDEKLFF.

This clone was counted a single time. Different DNA sequences within this sample yield the same CDR3. J is TRBJ1-1 and V is TRBV7-9, with TRBD1 identical over 8 bases. The CDR3 has 13 amino acids. Germline trimming cut 5 bases from V and 4 bases from J; bases unmatched to any gene: 3. Germline V gives CDR1 SEHNR, CDR2 FQNEAQ (reference sequence). In nucleotides, the CDR3 is TGTGCCAGCAGCCTTACAGGGGGCACTGAAGCTTTCTTT. Its protein is CASSLTGGTEAFF.

This sequence joins TRBV5-1 and TRBJ2-6; 10 positions agree with TRBD1. The CDR3 spans 17 residues. Germline CDR1 SGHRS, CDR2 YFSETQ. The V segment lost 2 bases and the J segment 2 bases; nucleotides outside the gene matches: 4. CDR3 sequence reads: CASSFTGQGAGANVLTF. DNA of the CDR3: TGCGCCAGCAGCTTCACAGGACAGGGGGCTGGGGCCAACGTCCTGACTTTC.